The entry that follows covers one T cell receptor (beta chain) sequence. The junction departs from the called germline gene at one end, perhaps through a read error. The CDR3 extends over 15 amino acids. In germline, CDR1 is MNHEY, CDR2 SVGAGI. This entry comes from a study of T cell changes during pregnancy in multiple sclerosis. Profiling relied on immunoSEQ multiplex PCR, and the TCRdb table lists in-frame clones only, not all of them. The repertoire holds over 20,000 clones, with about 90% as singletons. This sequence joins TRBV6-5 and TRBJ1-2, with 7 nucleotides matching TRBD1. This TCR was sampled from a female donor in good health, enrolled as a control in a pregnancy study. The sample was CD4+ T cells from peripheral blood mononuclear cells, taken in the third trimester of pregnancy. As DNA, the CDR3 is TGTGCCAGCAGTCACTCGACAGGGCCCAACTATGGCTACACCTTC. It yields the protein CASSHSTGPNYGYTF.